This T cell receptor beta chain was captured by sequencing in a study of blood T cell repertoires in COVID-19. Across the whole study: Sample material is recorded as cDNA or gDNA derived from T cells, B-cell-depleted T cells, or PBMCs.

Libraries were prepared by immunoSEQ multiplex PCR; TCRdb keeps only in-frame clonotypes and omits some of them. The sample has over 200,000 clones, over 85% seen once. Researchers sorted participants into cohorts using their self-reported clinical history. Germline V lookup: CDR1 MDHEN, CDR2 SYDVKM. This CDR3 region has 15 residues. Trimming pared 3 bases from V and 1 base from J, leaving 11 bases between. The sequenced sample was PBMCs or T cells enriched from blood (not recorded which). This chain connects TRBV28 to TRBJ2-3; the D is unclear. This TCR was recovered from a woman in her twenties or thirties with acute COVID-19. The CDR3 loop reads CASSFFALGTDTQYF. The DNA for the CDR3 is TGTGCCAGCAGTTTTTTCGCACTCGGCACAGATACGCAGTATTTT. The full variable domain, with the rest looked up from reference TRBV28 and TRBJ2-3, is DVKVTQSSRYLVKRTGEKVFLECVQDMDHENMFWYRQDPGLGLRLIYFSYDVKMKEKGDIPEGYSVSREKKERFSLILESASTNQTSMYLCASSFFALGTDTQYFGPGTRLTVL.